This T cell receptor (beta chain) was captured in a study of blood T cell repertoires in COVID-19. Study-wide context: Samples taken during acute and convalescent COVID-19 were collected in the United States, Italy and Spain. In each case, the material was cDNA or gDNA derived from T cells, B-cell-depleted T cells, or PBMCs.

With V trimmed by 5 bases and J by 11 bases, 1 base remained unmatched. Germline CDR1 MGHDK, CDR2 SYGVNS. The CDR3 length is 11 residues. The sample holds a few counts of this clone. TCRdb keeps only in-frame clones here, not all; method: immunoSEQ multiplex PCR. Counted here are about 220,000 clones, roughly 90% occurring once; the ten biggest clones make up over 1.5%. Sequencing was performed on peripheral blood. The chain joins TRBV25-1 to TRBJ2-1; 9 bases map to TRBD2. The sequence derives from a man aged 35 to 55 with active or convalescent COVID-19. This chain's CDR3 is CASSSGGKQFF. In DNA, the CDR3 is TGTGCCAGCAGTAGCGGGGGGAAGCAGTTCTTC.